This TCR beta chain was captured by sequencing in a study of Ad26.COV2.S vaccination and SARS-CoV-2 variants. Some clones are missing from TCRdb's copy, which holds only in-frame ones; the method was immunoSEQ multiplex PCR. The repertoire consists of some 340,000 clones, with approximately 80% occurring once and the leading ten covering 2% to 2.5%. Sample treatment: 15 to 20 received Ad26.COV2.S at low or high dose, single or two shots; several received placebo; per-sample allocation not given. The investigators took samples on day 63 after the first vaccine or placebo injection. This CDR3 contains 16 residues. In germline, CDR1 is SGHNT, CDR2 YENEEA. V was clipped by 1 base and J by 5 bases, with 17 bases between them.

This chain uses TRBV11-3 with TRBJ2-5; perhaps TRBD1 as D (6 bases). The sequence was obtained from a person aged 18-60 years who received the Ad26.COV2.S COVID-19 vaccine or a placebo. The material was peripheral blood, obtained in a trial of Ad26.COV2.S vaccine versus placebo. The CDR3 loop reads CASSLGRGGVTETQYF. DNA for the CDR3: TGTGCCAGCAGCTTAGGACGAGGGGGAGTGACGGAGACCCAGTACTTC.